This T cell receptor beta chain was identified during a study of T-cell reconstitution after alpha-beta-depleted transplantation in children (dated by TCRdb to the mid-2010s). With respect to the entire study: Using TCR repertoire profiling, the study followed T-cell immune reconstitution in a quantitative way in children after TCRalphabeta/CD19-depleted allogeneic hematopoietic cell transplantation. Study-level results and caveats: In some patients, the high TCRbeta diversity seen at day 60 was put down to recipient T cells and intrathymic progenitors that had survived conditioning. Apparently early alphabetaT-cell count recovery about two months after transplant reportedly relied on only several hundred rapidly expanded clones derived from non-depleted graft cells. Over the following months the frequencies of hyperexpanded clones went down, and after one year T-cell counts and TCRbeta diversity were mostly credited to newly produced T cells.

Per the publication, the treatment or condition label means: allogeneic hematopoietic cell transplantation with graft depleted of TCRalphabeta T cells and CD19 B cells. The transplant recipients were children given TCRalphabeta/CD19-depleted allogeneic hematopoietic cell grafts. The library was generated by PCR. Sequencing was carried out with an Illumina HiSeq 2500. TCR libraries were prepared with molecular barcoding, using unique molecular identifiers to normalize TCRbeta repertoire quantification. TCRdb cleaned the public reads at Q25 with fastp, built clones with MiXCR and kept in-frame beta chains. Every CDR3 protein is listed once, alongside the most common genes and DNA of its rows. The sample data list fewer than 550,000 distinct CDR3 sequences, and over 9.5% of these were observed just once. The top ten clones comprise approximately 2% of the sample. This clonotype was recorded many times. What antigen it recognizes has not been identified. Per-base qualities were not stored, and no clone one base away is much larger.

The source was PBMCs, collected before TCRalphabeta/CD19-depleted stem cell transplant. The source of this sequence is a child aged 2-15 years with inherited bone marrow failure, due to receive a stem cell transplant.

The nucleotide sequence is TGTGCCAGCAGTTTTAACCCCCAGGGGTATTATTCGGGCTACACCTTC. Its protein product is CASSFNPQGYYSGYTF. The sequence is built from TRBV27 and TRBJ1-2, and possibly TRBD1, on 6 matching bases. CDR1 and CDR2 are read off the germline V gene (reference sequence) as MNHEY and SMNVEV. Relative to germline, V is 3 bases shorter and J is 8 bases shorter, with 22 bases between their ends. From the cysteine up to the phenylalanine, the CDR3 has a length of 16 residues. The DNA shown is the 48-base CDR3, in frame from base 1.